This T cell receptor (beta chain) comes out of a study of blood T cell repertoires in COVID-19. V trimming: 0 bases; J trimming: 5 bases; junction bases outside the gene matches: 7. CDR3 length: 16 residues. CDR1 is SGHRS and CDR2 is YFSETQ in the germline V gene. Sequenced by immunoSEQ multiplex PCR; TCRdb stores in-frame clones only, minus some. The data contain tens of thousands of clones, about four fifths of them singletons. Source material: peripheral blood. The genes are TRBV5-1 and TRBJ1-4; TRBD1 matches at 7 bases. This TCR derives from a human donor in a cohort sampled during active COVID-19. CDR3 DNA: TGCGCCAGCAGCTTGGCCCAAGGAGGGGGCAATGAAAAACTGTTTTTT. Protein product: CASSLAQGGGNEKLFF.